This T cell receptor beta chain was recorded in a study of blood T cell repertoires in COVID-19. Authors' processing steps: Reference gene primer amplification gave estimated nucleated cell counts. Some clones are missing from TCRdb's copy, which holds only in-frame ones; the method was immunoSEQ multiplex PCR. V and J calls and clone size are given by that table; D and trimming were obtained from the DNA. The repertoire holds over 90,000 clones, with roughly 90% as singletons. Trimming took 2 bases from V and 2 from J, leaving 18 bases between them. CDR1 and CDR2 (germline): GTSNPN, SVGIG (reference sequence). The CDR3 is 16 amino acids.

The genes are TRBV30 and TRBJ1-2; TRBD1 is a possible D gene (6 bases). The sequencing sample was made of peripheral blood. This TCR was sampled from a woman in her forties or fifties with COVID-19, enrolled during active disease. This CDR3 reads CAWSFRDIRNNYGYTF. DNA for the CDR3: TGTGCCTGGAGTTTTCGGGACATCAGGAACAACTATGGCTACACCTTC.